One sample yielded the 31 T cell receptor beta chains listed below, sequenced in a study of T cells in women clearing cervical HPV infection. The protocol was immunoSEQ multiplex PCR, while the TCRdb copy is restricted to in-frame clones and leaves out a portion. Here the sample table reports about 29,000 clones. Sequenced material: blood buffy coat. Source of these receptors: a woman aged 18-70 years with a cervical HPV16 infection that either progressed to CIN3+ or cleared (not recorded which).

CDR3 DNA (partial): TGTGCCGCCAGGGTTGGGACCGGGGAG. Translated, it gives CAARVGTGE. The whole CDR3 protein reads CAARVGTGELFF. This chain uses TRBV30 with TRBJ2-2, with TRBD1 as a possible D gene (5 bases). The read falls 3 residues short of the CDR3 end, and the missing part is taken from the germline J gene. V was shortened by 8 bases and J by 5 bases, with 12 bases between the two germline ends. The length of the CDR3 is 12 residues. Germline V CDR1 and CDR2: GTSNPN, SVGIG (reference sequence).

CDR3 region: CASSETGFSGNEQFF. CDR3 DNA, as far as it was read: TGTGCCAGCAGTGAAACGGGGTTTAGTGGCAATGAG. This chain links TRBV2 with TRBJ2-1, with D perhaps TRBD2 (5 bases). The read falls 3 residues short of the CDR3 end, and the missing part is taken from the germline J gene. Germline CDR1 reads SNHLY; CDR2 reads FYNNEI. CDR3 length: 15 residues. V lost 2 bases to trimming and J lost 6 bases, with 14 bases between them.

A word on this clone: The read terminates 3 residues before the CDR3 end, so the remaining end is supplied by the germline J gene. J is TRBJ2-1 and V is TRBV30; the match to TRBD1 covers 7 bases. Germline assignment: CDR1 GTSNPN and CDR2 SVGIG (reference sequence). The CDR3 runs to 13 residues. V shed 0 bases and J 6 bases; nucleotides not matched to a gene: 2. Partial CDR3 DNA: TGTGCCTGGAGTGTTGGGGACAGCAATGAG. It translates to CAWSVGDSNE. Given in full, the CDR3 is CAWSVGDSNEQFF.

Regarding this clone: Coverage ceases 3 residues before the CDR3 finishes, and the germline J gene fills in the end. The chain uses TRBV30 and TRBJ2-1; 13 bases align to TRBD2. V lost 2 bases, J lost 6 bases, and 10 bases stayed unmatched. The V gene's germline CDR1 is GTSNPN and CDR2 SVGIG (reference sequence). The CDR3 covers 17 residues. The CDR3 loop reads CAWSLGLAGAFVNEQFF. The CDR3 DNA, read in part, is TGTGCCTGGAGTCTCGGACTAGCGGGAGCTTTCGTCAATGAG.

The CDR3 protein is CASSLAGATDTQYF. The sequenced part of the CDR3 DNA is TGCGCCAGCAGCTTAGCGGGCGCTACGGATACG. The chain couples TRBV5-1 to TRBJ2-3; D is perhaps TRBD2 (6 bases). The read terminates 3 residues ahead of where the CDR3 ends, so the germline J gene completes it. The CDR3 is made up of 14 amino acids. Germline V gene data show CDR1 as SGHRS and CDR2 as YFSETQ. V lost 2 bases to trimming and J lost 6 bases, with 13 bases between them.

Points on this clone: The CDR3 extends 3 residues past the end of the read, so its final part is completed from the germline J gene. The chain couples TRBV5-8 to TRBJ2-2, with D possibly matching TRBD2 (6 bases). The CDR3 length is 15 residues. Deletions cut 5 bases from V and 6 bases from J, with 17 bases between. CDR1 and CDR2 (germline): SGHTS, YDEGEE. Incomplete CDR3 DNA: TGTGCCAGCAGGGTGATAGCGGTTACGTCCGGGGAG. Translating it yields CASRVIAVTSGE. Given in full, the CDR3 is CASRVIAVTSGELFF.

As concerns this clone: The read ends 3 residues early relative to the CDR3; the germline J gene fills the gap. The rearrangement joins TRBV20-1 to TRBJ1-2; TRBD1 matches at 7 bases. The CDR3 is 12 amino acids. CDR1 is DFQATT and CDR2 is SNEGSKA in the germline V gene (reference sequence). Losses at the gene ends were 4 bases for V and 4 bases for J; bases not matched to a gene: 3. The CDR3 loop is CSATPGGYGYTF. The DNA read from the CDR3 is TGCAGTGCTACGCCAGGGGGCTATGGC.

In regard to this clone: The read ends 3 residues before the CDR3 terminus; that terminus is restored from the germline J gene. The rearrangement links TRBV18 to TRBJ1-1; D is ambiguous. The germline gives CDR1 KGHSH, CDR2 LQKENI. CDR3 length equals 12 residues. The CDR3: CASSPQGLDAFF. The covered CDR3 bases are TGTGCCAGCTCACCACAGGGTTTAGAC.

As to this clone: The read comes to an end 3 residues before the CDR3 does, leaving the germline J gene to fill in the end. This rearrangement joins TRBV12-3 or TRBV12-4 to TRBJ2-1; D possibly corresponds to TRBD2 (6 bases). The ends were cut back, 4 bases at V and 0 bases at J, with 13 bases in the middle. CDR3 size: 16 residues. The DNA read from the CDR3 is TGTGCCAGCAGTTCCCCGGCGACTAGCTCCTACAATGAG. It translates to CASSSPATSSYNE. The entire CDR3 reads CASSSPATSSYNEQFF.

On this clone itself: The read ends 3 residues before the CDR3 terminus; that terminus is restored from the germline J gene. The J gene is TRBJ1-1, the V gene TRBV18; 8 positions match TRBD1. Germline assignment: CDR1 KGHSH and CDR2 LQKENI. There are 19 residues in the CDR3. CDR3 sequence reads: CASPNQGAGTSGRSNEAFF. CDR3 DNA, as far as it was read: TGTGCCAGCCCCAACCAGGGGGCCGGGACTAGCGGGAGGAGTAACGAG.

A note on this clone: Read sequence stops 3 residues before the CDR3 end, and the germline J gene provides the missing end. This chain uses TRBV11-3 with TRBJ2-2; TRBD1 agrees at 10 bases. The CDR3 has 14 residues. CDR1 and CDR2 (germline): SGHNT, YENEEA. V shed 5 bases, J shed 6 bases, and the junction held 3 bases outside the gene matches. The CDR3 bases that were read are TGTGCCAGCAGCCCGGGGACAGGGGCCGGGGAG. Residues: CASSPGTGAGE. The full CDR3 is CASSPGTGAGELFF. Full variable domain (missing parts from reference TRBV11-3 and TRBJ2-2): EAGVVQSPRYKIIEKKQPVAFWCNPISGHNTLYWYLQNLGQGPELLIRYENEEAVDDSQLPKDRFSAERLKGVDSTLKIQPAELGDSAVYLCASSPGTGAGELFFGEGSRLTVL.

A remark on this clone: Read data end 3 residues before the CDR3 end; the end is taken from the germline J gene. V gene TRBV14 combines with J gene TRBJ2-7, with 8 positions matching TRBD1. The CDR3 runs to 16 residues. V trimming: 0 bases; J trimming: 1 base; junction bases outside the gene matches: 5. The germline CDR1 and CDR2 sequences are SGHDN and FVKESK. CDR3 amino acids: CASSQEGRTGSYEQYF. Partial CDR3 DNA: TGTGCCAGCAGCCAAGAAGGTCGGACAGGGTCCTACGAG.

As for this clone: Read coverage stops 3 residues before the CDR3 terminus; the germline J gene supplies the remainder. The V gene is TRBV7-6, the J gene TRBJ2-1; 8 nucleotides line up with TRBD1. CDR1 SGHVS and CDR2 FNYEAQ come from the germline V gene. The CDR3 has 15 amino acids. V was pared by 2 bases and J by 9 bases, with 9 bases of the junction left unmatched. The covered CDR3 bases are TGTGCCAGCAGCTTATCTCAACAGGGGGACGGTGAG. The encoded protein is CASSLSQQGDGE. The complete CDR3 sequence is CASSLSQQGDGEQFF.

Turning to this clone: The CDR3 is cut off 3 residues early in the read; its end comes from the germline J gene. V usage is TRBV18 and J usage is TRBJ1-1; 8 positions match TRBD1. This CDR3 comprises 15 residues. Trimming at V came to 4 bases and at J to 2 bases, leaving 6 bases not matched to a gene. Germline-derived CDR1 and CDR2 are KGHSH and LQKENI. CDR3 DNA, as far as it was read: TGTGCCAGCTCACTGGACAGGGTCCCTAACACTGAA. Translation gives CASSLDRVPNTE. The full CDR3 sequence reads CASSLDRVPNTEAFF.

Concerning this clone: The read stops 3 residues short of the end of the CDR3; the missing end is completed from the germline J gene. The genes are TRBV20-1 and TRBJ2-3; D might be TRBD2 (6 bases). The germline V gene has CDR1 DFQATT and CDR2 SNEGSKA (reference sequence). V gave up 6 bases and J gave up 2 bases, with 12 bases separating them. This CDR3 has 13 residues. CDR3 in amino acids: CSAGDWNTDTQYF. CDR3 bases read: TGCAGTGCAGGGGACTGGAACACAGATACG.

Concerning this clone: The read ends 3 residues before the CDR3 terminus; that terminus is restored from the germline J gene. The chain links TRBV5-6 to TRBJ1-3, with 7 bases that match TRBD1. CDR1 is SGHDT and CDR2 is YYEEEE in the germline V gene. V dropped 3 bases and J dropped 0; count of bases not matched to a gene: 0. The CDR3 sequence is 14 residues long. The DNA read from the CDR3 is TGTGCCAGCAGCTCAGGGGGCTCTGGAAACACC. It yields the protein CASSSGGSGNT. The CDR3, in full, reads CASSSGGSGNTIYF.

The CDR3 bases that were read are TGCAGTGTAAGAGACAGGGGGCAGGAGACC. It is translated as CSVRDRGQET. The full CDR3 protein is CSVRDRGQETQYF. The chain joins TRBV20-1 to TRBJ2-5, with 10 bases matching TRBD1. Read data end 3 residues before the CDR3 end; the end is taken from the germline J gene. The junction had 7 bases not matched to a gene; V was cut back by 7 bases and J by 5 bases. CDR1 and CDR2 (germline): DFQATT, SNEGSKA (reference sequence). The CDR3 has 13 amino acids.

On this clone itself: Coverage ceases 3 residues before the CDR3 finishes, and the germline J gene fills in the end. This chain joins TRBV7-6 and TRBJ1-1; the D is unclear. Trimming pared 1 base from V and 3 bases from J, leaving 9 bases between. This CDR3 region has 14 residues. Germline V gene lookup returns CDR1 SGHVS and CDR2 FNYEAQ. CDR3 bases read: TGTGCCAGCAGCTTAGGTGGAGCGGACACTGAA. It translates to CASSLGGADTE. The entire CDR3 protein is CASSLGGADTEAFF.

Remarks on this clone: The DNA ends 3 residues before the CDR3 does, and the rest of the CDR3 is filled in from the germline J gene. The V and J genes are TRBV5-1 and TRBJ2-7; TRBD1 might be the D (6 bases). V was cut by 1 base and J by 2 bases, with 16 bases left in between. Germline-derived CDR1 and CDR2 are SGHRS and YFSETQ. There are 16 residues in the CDR3. The CDR3 bases that were read are TGCGCCAGCAGCTTGACCCCCAGGGGAATGGCCTACGAG. Amino acids: CASSLTPRGMAYE. The whole CDR3 region reads CASSLTPRGMAYEQYF.

For this clone: The observed sequence ends 3 residues before the CDR3 terminus, with the missing tail filled in from the germline J gene. The genes are TRBV18 and TRBJ2-1; 11 bases are a match to TRBD2. This CDR3 is built from 16 residues. Looked up from germline, CDR1 is KGHSH and CDR2 is LQKENI. The V and J ends lost 2 bases and 5 bases, in that order; junction bases with no gene match: 5. The CDR3 is CASSPRGTSGHNEQFF. The CDR3 DNA, read in part, is TGTGCCAGCTCACCAAGGGGGACTAGCGGCCACAATGAG.

As regards this clone: The read is 3 residues too short to cover the CDR3 end, so that end is filled in from the germline J gene. The chain uses TRBV20-1 and TRBJ2-1; 7 bases are shared with TRBD2. With 0 bases clipped from V and 3 bases from J, the junction kept 5 bases outside the gene matches. The CDR3 contains 15 residues. Germline lookup yields CDR1 DFQATT and CDR2 SNEGSKA (reference sequence). The CDR3 loop reads CSARDPGLDYNEQFF. Partial CDR3 DNA: TGCAGTGCTAGAGATCCAGGACTAGACTACAATGAG.

Points on this clone: The observed sequence ends 3 residues before the CDR3 terminus, with the missing tail filled in from the germline J gene. The chain links TRBV15 to TRBJ2-7, with D perhaps given as TRBD1 or TRBD2 (5 bases each). The CDR3 contains 15 residues. Germline CDR1 is LNHNV and CDR2 is YYDKDF (reference sequence). The germline V and J ends were trimmed by 0 bases and 3 bases, with 12 bases remaining between them. The CDR3 loop is CATSRDRGAVYEQYF. The CDR3 bases that were read are TGTGCCACCAGCAGAGACAGAGGGGCCGTCTACGAG.

This CDR3 is CASSARWGDGYTF. The sequenced part of the CDR3 DNA is TGTGCCAGCAGTGCCCGCTGGGGGGATGGC. This rearrangement joins TRBV6-1 to TRBJ1-2; the D gene is possibly TRBD1 (5 bases). The CDR3 extends 3 residues past the end of the read, so its final part is completed from the germline J gene. Germline values: CDR1 MNHNS, CDR2 SASEGT. The length of the CDR3 is 13 residues. V lost 4 bases and J lost 6, with 12 bases in between.

CDR3 DNA (partial): TGTGCCTGGAGCCTAGGGGACAGGGTCGAAGATACG. It specifies CAWSLGDRVEDT. In full, the CDR3 is CAWSLGDRVEDTQYF. The gene calls are TRBV30 and TRBJ2-3; the match to TRBD1 covers 9 bases. Read data end 3 residues before the CDR3 end; the end is taken from the germline J gene. CDR1 and CDR2 (germline): GTSNPN, SVGIG (reference sequence). Losses at the gene ends were 3 bases for V and 5 bases for J; bases not matched to a gene: 9. This CDR3 is 15 amino acids long.

As to this clone: Read data end 3 residues before the CDR3 end; the end is taken from the germline J gene. The chain recombines TRBV7-8 with TRBJ1-2, with D perhaps TRBD1 (6 bases). V was trimmed by 5 bases and J by 6 bases, leaving 16 bases between them. There are 14 residues in the CDR3. CDR1 SGHVS and CDR2 FQNEAQ come from the germline V gene. The CDR3 bases that were read are TGTGCCAGCAGCCTACTGAAGGGGGAGGATGGC. Encoded protein: CASSLLKGEDG. The full CDR3 reads CASSLLKGEDGYTF.

This clone shows up as medium-sized (0.01 to 0.1%) by frequency. The read finishes 3 residues shy of the CDR3 end, and the germline J gene is used to complete it. V gene TRBV10-2 combines with J gene TRBJ2-5, with TRBD2 identical over 13 bases. In germline, CDR1 is WSHSY, CDR2 SAAADI. J was trimmed by 4 bases and V by 4 bases; bases with no gene match: 9. The CDR3 spans 17 residues. CDR3 DNA, as far as it was read: TGCGCCAGCAGTGCTGGGACTAGCGGGACTGGTAGAGAGACC. Protein sequence: CASSAGTSGTGRET. The CDR3 in full is CASSAGTSGTGRETQYF.

CDR3 bases read: TGTGCCAGCAGCGCCCTACTAGCCGGGGAGACC. Translation gives CASSALLAGET. In full, the CDR3 is CASSALLAGETQYF. The chain uses TRBV7-9 and TRBJ2-5, with D perhaps TRBD2 (6 bases). The read stops 3 residues short of the end of the CDR3; the missing end is completed from the germline J gene. Trimming cost V 5 bases and J 5 bases, with 15 bases left between them. The CDR3 runs to 14 residues. CDR1 is SEHNR and CDR2 is FQNEAQ in the germline V gene (reference sequence). The full variable domain, its missing parts supplied by reference TRBV7-9 and TRBJ2-5, is DTGVSQNPRHKITKRGQNVTFRCDPISEHNRLYWYRQTLGQGPEFLTYFQNEAQLEKSRLLSDRFSAERPKGSFSTLEIQRTEQGDSAMYLCASSALLAGETQYFGPGTRLLVL.

For this clone: Read data end 3 residues before the CDR3 end; the end is taken from the germline J gene. The rearrangement links TRBV11-2 to TRBJ1-2, with D perhaps matching TRBD1 (5 bases). There are 15 residues in the CDR3. Per germline, CDR1 SGHAT and CDR2 FQNNGV. V was shortened by 5 bases and J by 6 bases, with 19 bases between the two germline ends. The sequenced CDR3 bases are TGTGCCAGCAGCCTGATGGCAAGGGGCCCGCATGGC. It encodes CASSLMARGPHG. In full, the CDR3 is CASSLMARGPHGYTF. Based on the CDR3 plus reference TRBV11-2 and TRBJ1-2, the full variable domain is EAGVAQSPRYKIIEKRQSVAFWCNPISGHATLYWYQQILGQGPKLLIQFQNNGVVDDSQLPKDRFSAERLKGVDSTLKIQPAKLEDSAVYLCASSLMARGPHGYTFGSGTRLTVV.

With regard to this clone: The read terminates 3 residues ahead of where the CDR3 ends, so the germline J gene completes it. This chain connects TRBV5-4 to TRBJ2-1; 9 bases align to TRBD2. Germline V gene data show CDR1 as SGHNT and CDR2 as YYREEE (reference sequence). This CDR3 region has 16 residues. The junction had 6 bases not matched to a gene; V was cut back by 3 bases and J by 2 bases. The CDR3 DNA, read in part, is TGTGCCAGCAGCTACTTAGCGGGAGCCCCCTACAATGAG. Protein product: CASSYLAGAPYNE. The full-length CDR3 reads as CASSYLAGAPYNEQFF.

A word on this clone: The read terminates 3 residues before the CDR3 end, so the remaining end is supplied by the germline J gene. This chain uses TRBV19 with TRBJ2-6; D not certain. This CDR3 region has 15 residues. From germline, CDR1 is LNHDA and CDR2 SQIVND (reference sequence). V was trimmed by 0 bases and J by 0 bases, leaving 3 bases between them. The CDR3 sequence is CASSIELSGANVLTF. The CDR3 bases that were read are TGTGCCAGTAGTATAGAACTCTCTGGGGCCAACGTC.

Worth noting for this clone: The read halts 3 residues ahead of the CDR3 end, with the missing end drawn from the germline J gene. V usage is TRBV6-1 and J usage is TRBJ2-5; a possible D gene is TRBD2 (6 bases). V was pared by 0 bases and J by 4 bases, with 15 bases between. Germline V gives CDR1 MNHNS, CDR2 SASEGT. The CDR3 spans 16 residues. CDR3 protein: CASSEAPGLIRETQYF. The covered CDR3 bases are TGTGCCAGCAGTGAAGCGCCAGGACTAATCCGAGAGACC.